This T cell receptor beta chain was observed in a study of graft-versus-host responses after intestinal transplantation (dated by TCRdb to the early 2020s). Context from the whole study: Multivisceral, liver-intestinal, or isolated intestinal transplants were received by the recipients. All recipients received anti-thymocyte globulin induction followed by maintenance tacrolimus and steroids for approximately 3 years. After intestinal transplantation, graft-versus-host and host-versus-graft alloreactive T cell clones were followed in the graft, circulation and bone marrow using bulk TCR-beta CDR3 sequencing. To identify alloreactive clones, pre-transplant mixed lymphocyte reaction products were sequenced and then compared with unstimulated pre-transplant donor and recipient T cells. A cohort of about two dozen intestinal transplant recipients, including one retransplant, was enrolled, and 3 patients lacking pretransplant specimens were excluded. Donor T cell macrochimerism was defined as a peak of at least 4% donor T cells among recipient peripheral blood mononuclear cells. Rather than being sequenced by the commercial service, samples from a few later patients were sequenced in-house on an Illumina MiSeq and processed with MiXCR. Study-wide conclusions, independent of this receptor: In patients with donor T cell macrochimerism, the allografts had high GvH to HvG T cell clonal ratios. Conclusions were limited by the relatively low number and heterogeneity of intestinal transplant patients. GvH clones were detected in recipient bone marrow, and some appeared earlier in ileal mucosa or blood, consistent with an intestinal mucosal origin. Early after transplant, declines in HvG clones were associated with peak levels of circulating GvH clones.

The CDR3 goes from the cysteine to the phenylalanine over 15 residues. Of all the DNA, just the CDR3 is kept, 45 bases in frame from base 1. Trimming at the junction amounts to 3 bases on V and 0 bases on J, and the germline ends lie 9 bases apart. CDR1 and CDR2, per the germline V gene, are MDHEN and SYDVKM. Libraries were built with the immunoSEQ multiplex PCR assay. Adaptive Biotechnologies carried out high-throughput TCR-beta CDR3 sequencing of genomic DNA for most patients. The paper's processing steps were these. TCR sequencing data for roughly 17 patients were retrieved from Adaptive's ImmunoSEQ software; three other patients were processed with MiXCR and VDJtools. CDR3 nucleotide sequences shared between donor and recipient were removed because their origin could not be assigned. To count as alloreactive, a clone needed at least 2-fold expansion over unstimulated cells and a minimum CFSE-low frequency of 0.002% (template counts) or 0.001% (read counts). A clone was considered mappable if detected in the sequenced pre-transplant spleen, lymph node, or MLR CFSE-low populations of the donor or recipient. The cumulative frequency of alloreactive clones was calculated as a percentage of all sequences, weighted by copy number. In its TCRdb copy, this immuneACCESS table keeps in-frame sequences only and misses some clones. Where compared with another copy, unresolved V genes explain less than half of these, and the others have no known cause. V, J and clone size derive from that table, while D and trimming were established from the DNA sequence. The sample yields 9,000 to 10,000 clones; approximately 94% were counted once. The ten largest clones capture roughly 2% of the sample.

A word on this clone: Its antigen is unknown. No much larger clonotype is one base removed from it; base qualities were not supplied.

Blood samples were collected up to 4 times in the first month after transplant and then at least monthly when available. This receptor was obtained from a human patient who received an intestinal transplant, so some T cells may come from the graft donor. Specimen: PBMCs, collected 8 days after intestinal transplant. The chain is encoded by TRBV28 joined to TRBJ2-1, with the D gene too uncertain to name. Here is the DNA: TGTGCCAGCAGTTTTAGCCAAAGCTCCTACAATGAGCAGTTCTTC. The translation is CASSFSQSSYNEQFF.